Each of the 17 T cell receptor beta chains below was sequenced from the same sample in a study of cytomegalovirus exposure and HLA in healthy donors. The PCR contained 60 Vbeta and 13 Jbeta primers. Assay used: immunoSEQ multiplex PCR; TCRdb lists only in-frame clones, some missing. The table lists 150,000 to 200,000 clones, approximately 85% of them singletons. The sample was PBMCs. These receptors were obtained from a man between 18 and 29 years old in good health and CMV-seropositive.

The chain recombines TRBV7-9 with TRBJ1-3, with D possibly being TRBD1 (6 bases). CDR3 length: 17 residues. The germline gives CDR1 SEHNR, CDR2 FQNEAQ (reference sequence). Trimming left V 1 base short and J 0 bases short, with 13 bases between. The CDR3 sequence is CASSLVDRPFSGNTIYF. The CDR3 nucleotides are TGTGCCAGCAGCTTAGTGGACAGACCCTTCTCTGGAAACACCATATATTTT.

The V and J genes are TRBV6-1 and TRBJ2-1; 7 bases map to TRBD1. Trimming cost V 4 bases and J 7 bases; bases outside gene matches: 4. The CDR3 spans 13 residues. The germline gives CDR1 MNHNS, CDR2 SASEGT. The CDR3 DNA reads TGTGCCAGCAGTGTGGGACAGTGGAATGAGCAGTTCTTC. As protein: CASSVGQWNEQFF.

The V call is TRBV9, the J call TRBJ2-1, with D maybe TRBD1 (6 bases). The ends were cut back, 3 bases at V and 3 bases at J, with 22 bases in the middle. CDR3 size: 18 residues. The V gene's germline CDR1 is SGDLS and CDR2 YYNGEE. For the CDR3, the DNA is TGTGCCAGCAGCGCCAGAGCAGGGGTTAGGTACGACTACAATGAGCAGTTCTTC. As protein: CASSARAGVRYDYNEQFF.

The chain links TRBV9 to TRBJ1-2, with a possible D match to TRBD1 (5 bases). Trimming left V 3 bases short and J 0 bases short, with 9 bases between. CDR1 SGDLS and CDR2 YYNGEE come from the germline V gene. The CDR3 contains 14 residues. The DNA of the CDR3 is TGTGCCAGCAGCGACGGGGGGGCTAACTATGGCTACACCTTC. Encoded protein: CASSDGGANYGYTF.

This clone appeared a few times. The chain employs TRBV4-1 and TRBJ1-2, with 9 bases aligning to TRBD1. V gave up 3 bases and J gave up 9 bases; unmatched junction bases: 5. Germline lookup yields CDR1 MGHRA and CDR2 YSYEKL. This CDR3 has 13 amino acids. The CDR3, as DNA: TGCGCCAGCAGCCATCCGGGACAGGGTAGCTACACCTTC. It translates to CASSHPGQGSYTF.

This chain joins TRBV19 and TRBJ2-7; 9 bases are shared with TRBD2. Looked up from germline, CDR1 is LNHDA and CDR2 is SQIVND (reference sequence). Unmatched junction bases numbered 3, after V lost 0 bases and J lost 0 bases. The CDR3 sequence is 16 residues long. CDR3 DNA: TGTGCCAGTAGTATAGATGGCGGGGGGGTCTCCTACGAGCAGTACTTC. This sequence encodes CASSIDGGGVSYEQYF.

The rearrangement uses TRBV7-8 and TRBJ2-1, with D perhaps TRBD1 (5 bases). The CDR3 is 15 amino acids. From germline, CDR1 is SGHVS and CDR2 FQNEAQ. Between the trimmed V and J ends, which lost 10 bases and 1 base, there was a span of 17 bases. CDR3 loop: CATKDTPASYNEQFF. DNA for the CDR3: TGTGCCACCAAGGACACTCCTGCGTCCTACAATGAGCAGTTCTTC.

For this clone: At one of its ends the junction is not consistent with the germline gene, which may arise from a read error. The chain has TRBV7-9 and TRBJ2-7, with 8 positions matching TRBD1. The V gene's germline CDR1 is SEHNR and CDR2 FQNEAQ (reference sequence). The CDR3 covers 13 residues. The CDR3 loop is CASSLGTGPISDF. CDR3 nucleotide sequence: TGTGCCAGCAGCTTAGGGACAGGGCCTATTTCCGACTTC.

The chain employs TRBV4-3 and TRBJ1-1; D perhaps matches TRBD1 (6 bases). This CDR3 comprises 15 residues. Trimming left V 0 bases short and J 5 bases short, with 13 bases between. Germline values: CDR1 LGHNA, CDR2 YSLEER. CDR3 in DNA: TGCGCCAGCAGCCAAGATCCGGGGGGCCCGACTGAAGCTTTCTTT. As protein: CASSQDPGGPTEAFF.

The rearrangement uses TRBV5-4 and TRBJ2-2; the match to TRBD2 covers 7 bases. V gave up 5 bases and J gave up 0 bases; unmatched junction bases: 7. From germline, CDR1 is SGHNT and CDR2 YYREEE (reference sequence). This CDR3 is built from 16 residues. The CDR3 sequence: CASSPNRGANTGELFF. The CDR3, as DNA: TGTGCCAGCAGTCCAAATCGGGGGGCGAACACCGGGGAGCTGTTTTTT.

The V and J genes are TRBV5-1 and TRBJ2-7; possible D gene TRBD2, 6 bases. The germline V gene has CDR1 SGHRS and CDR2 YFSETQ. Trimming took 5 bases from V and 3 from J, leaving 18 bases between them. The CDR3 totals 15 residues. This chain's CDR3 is CASSQTSGLGYEQYF. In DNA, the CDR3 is TGCGCCAGCAGTCAGACCTCGGGACTCGGCTACGAGCAGTACTTC.

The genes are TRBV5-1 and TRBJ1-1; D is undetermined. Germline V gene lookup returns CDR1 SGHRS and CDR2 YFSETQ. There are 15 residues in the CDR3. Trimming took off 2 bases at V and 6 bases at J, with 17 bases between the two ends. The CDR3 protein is CASSFYAGMRAEAFF. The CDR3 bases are TGCGCCAGCAGCTTTTACGCAGGAATGAGAGCTGAAGCTTTCTTT. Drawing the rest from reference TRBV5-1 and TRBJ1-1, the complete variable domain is KAGVTQTPRYLIKTRGQQVTLSCSPISGHRSVSWYQQTPGQGLQFLFEYFSETQRNKGNFPGRFSGRQFSNSRSEMNVSTLELGDSALYLCASSFYAGMRAEAFFGQGTRLTVV.

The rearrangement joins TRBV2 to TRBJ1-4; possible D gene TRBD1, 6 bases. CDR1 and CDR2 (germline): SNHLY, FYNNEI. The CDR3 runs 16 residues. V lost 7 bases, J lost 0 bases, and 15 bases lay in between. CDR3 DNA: TGTGCCAGCATAGCAGGGGACGCTGCAACTAATGAAAAACTGTTTTTT. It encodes CASIAGDAATNEKLFF.

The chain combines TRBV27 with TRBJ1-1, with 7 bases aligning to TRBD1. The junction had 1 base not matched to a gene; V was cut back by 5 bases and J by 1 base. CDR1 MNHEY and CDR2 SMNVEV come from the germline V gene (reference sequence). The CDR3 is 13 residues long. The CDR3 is CASSRTGNTEAFF. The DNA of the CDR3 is TGTGCCAGCAGTAGGACAGGGAACACTGAAGCTTTCTTT.

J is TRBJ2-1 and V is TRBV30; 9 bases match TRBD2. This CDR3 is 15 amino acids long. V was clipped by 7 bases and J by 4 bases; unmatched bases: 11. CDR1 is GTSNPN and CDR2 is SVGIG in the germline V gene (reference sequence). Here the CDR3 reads CASRVAGGYYNEQFF. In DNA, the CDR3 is TGTGCCTCTCGTGTGGCGGGGGGGTATTACAATGAGCAGTTCTTC.

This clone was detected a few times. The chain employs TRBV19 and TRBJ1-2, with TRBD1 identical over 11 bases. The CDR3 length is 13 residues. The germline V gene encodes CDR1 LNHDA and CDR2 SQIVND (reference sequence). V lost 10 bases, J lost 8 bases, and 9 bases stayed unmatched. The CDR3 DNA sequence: TGTGCCATTGGGCCGGGACAGGGGGAAGGCTACACCTTC. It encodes CAIGPGQGEGYTF.

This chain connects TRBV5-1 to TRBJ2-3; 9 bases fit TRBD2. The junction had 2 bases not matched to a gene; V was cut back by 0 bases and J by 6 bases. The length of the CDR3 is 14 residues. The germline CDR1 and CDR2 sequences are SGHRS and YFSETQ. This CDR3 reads CASSLERGVDTQYF. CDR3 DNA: TGCGCCAGCAGCTTGGAGCGGGGGGTGGATACGCAGTATTTT.